This T cell receptor beta chain was profiled in a study of blood T cell repertoires in COVID-19 (TCRdb year 2020). Broadly, across the study: Collaborator samples came from the United States, Italy and Spain and covered acute and convalescent phases of COVID-19. The prospective study material was composed of cDNA or gDNA derived from T cells, B-cell-depleted T cells, or PBMCs. Subjects who had been exposed to COVID-19, were actively infected with it, or had recovered from it provided the deeply sampled blood TCRbeta repertoires that made up the dataset. A freely available public database, intended as a resource for researchers studying the immune response to SARS-CoV-2, is where the repertoires were released. The samples were drawn from the first 160 participants of the ongoing ImmuneRACE study and from over a thousand subjects provided by 6 global collaborators. Sample metadata almost always included a de-identified subject ID, COVID-19 status, age in years and sex. Where available, HLA class I and class II types were obtained from metadata supplied by the sample provider rather than from assay-based typing. The investigation overall reported the following: The amount of clinical and demographic metadata varied by source and participant and was provided uncurated.

The CDR3 measures 15 amino acids from cysteine to phenylalanine. Only the CDR3 DNA is retained, 45 bases long and in frame from the first base. Between the V and J ends, shortened by 2 bases and 6 bases respectively, the junction contains 15 bases. CDR1 and CDR2, looked up from the germline V gene, are MGHDK and SYGVNS. The count of this clone is one. Its cognate antigen has yet to be identified. Base qualities are not recorded, but no much larger clone differs from it by a single base. One collaborating source in Seattle enrolled patients while the patients were actively infected and followed the patients over time throughout the course of disease. Collaborating institutions collected whole blood in K2EDTA tubes following their own protocols. For TCRbeta analysis, collaborators shipped samples in one of three forms: frozen whole blood, isolated PBMCs, or DNA extracted from either of those sample types.

TCRbeta CDR3 regions were amplified from genomic DNA using the immunoSEQ Assay, a bias-controlled multiplex PCR. Regarding the original processing steps: The number of nucleated cells in each sample was estimated from the amplification of reference gene primers within the assay. To quantify the absolute abundance of each unique TCRbeta CDR3 rearrangement, sequence reads were collapsed and filtered. For each sample, productive Simpson clonality was calculated as the square root of Simpson's diversity index across productive rearrangements. In its TCRdb copy, this immuneACCESS table keeps in-frame sequences only and misses some clones. Where compared with another copy, unresolved V genes explain less than half of these, and the others have no known cause. D and trimming come from the DNA, and the V and J calls and clone size come from that table. In this sample the table shows approximately 280,000 clones, around 84% of which occur a single time. Roughly 1.5% of the sample goes to the ten largest clones.

Material for sequencing was peripheral blood. The receptor was derived from a human donor with COVID-19, enrolled during active disease. The donor label of this sample is uncertain. This sequence uses TRBV25-1 and TRBJ2-3; a tentative D call is TRBD1 (5 bases match). The DNA sequence reads TGTGCCAGCAGTGAACGGAAGGGGCCGAGCGATACGCAGTATTTT. It encodes CASSERKGPSDTQYF.